This T cell receptor (beta chain) is drawn from a study of OX40 agonist ivuxolimab in advanced cancers. Study details: Patients received ivuxolimab, an intravenous treatment, every 2 weeks at 0.01 to 10 mg/kg. Patients undergoing dose escalation presented with hepatocellular carcinoma, melanoma, renal cell or head and neck cancer.

CDR1 is KGHSH and CDR2 is LQKENI in the germline V gene. V was pared by 4 bases and J by 3 bases, with 11 bases of the junction left unmatched. The CDR3 extends over 17 amino acids. Measured with immunoSEQ multiplex PCR; TCRdb has only the in-frame clones, and not every one. There are 45,000 to 50,000 clones in the sample; 89% occur only once, and roughly 6% lies in the top ten. Points on this clone: Its antigen is unidentified.

Findings of the study overall: The antigens recognized by the expanded peripheral T cells, that is their antigen specificity, were not determined.

The receptor was isolated from an adult with an advanced solid tumor such as melanoma, head and neck, liver or kidney cancer. V is TRBV18 and J is TRBJ1-5; 8 bases agree with TRBD1. The specimen was CD4+ or CD8+ T cells sorted from blood, collected in a trial of the OX40 agonist ivuxolimab. The CDR3 protein is CASSHHRAGGDNQPQHF. As DNA, the CDR3 is TGTGCCAGCTCACACCACCGCGCAGGGGGCGACAATCAGCCCCAGCATTTT.